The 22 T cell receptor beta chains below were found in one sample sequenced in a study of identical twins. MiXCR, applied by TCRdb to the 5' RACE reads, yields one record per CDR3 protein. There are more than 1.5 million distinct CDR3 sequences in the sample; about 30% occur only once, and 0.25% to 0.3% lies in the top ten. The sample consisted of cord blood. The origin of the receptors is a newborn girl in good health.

The DNA for the CDR3 is TGTGCCAGCAGGTATACAGGGGCCACTGAAGCTTTCTTT. Translating gives CASRYTGATEAFF. The chain uses TRBV2 and TRBJ1-1; 7 positions match TRBD1. Trimming took 6 bases from V and 4 from J; bases not matched to a gene: 5. Germline assignment: CDR1 SNHLY and CDR2 FYNNEI. This CDR3 contains 13 residues.

The CDR3 DNA reads TGCAGTGCCCCGGACTGGAGCTCCTATAATTCACCCCTCCACTTT. It specifies CSAPDWSSYNSPLHF. The genes are TRBV20-1 and TRBJ1-6; D call uncertain. The ends were cut back, 6 bases at V and 0 bases at J, with 12 bases in the middle. CDR1 and CDR2 (germline): DFQATT, SNEGSKA (reference sequence). This CDR3 has 15 amino acids.

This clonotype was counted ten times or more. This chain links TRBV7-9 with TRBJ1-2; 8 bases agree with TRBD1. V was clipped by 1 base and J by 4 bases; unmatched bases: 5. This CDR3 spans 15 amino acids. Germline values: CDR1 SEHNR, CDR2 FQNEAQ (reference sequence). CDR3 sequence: CASSLGGQGSYGYTF. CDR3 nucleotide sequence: TGTGCCAGCAGCTTAGGCGGACAGGGCAGCTATGGCTACACCTTC.

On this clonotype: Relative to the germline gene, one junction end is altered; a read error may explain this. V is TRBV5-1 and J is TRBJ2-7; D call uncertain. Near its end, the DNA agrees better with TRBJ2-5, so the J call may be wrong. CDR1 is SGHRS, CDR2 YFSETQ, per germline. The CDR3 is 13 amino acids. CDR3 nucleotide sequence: TGCGCCAGCAGCTTGGCTTTTCAAGGGACCCAGTACTTC. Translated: CASSLAFQGTQYF.

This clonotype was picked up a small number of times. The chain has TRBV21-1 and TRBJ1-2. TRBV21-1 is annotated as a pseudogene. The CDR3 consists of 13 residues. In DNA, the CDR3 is TGTGCCAGCAGCAAAGGGTTAAACTATGGCTACACCTTC. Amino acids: CASSKGLNYGYTF.

The CDR3 coding sequence is TGCAGTGCTAGGAAGTACACTAACTATGGCTACACCTTC. Protein sequence: CSARKYTNYGYTF. V gene TRBV20-1 combines with J gene TRBJ1-2; D is unresolved. From germline, CDR1 is DFQATT and CDR2 SNEGSKA (reference sequence). V was pared by 3 bases and J by 0 bases, with 8 bases between. The CDR3 is made up of 13 amino acids.

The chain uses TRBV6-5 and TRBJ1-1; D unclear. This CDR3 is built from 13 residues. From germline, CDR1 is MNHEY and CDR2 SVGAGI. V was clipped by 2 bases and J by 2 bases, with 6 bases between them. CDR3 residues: CASSYEYNTEAFF. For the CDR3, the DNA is TGTGCCAGCAGTTACGAGTACAACACTGAAGCTTTCTTT.

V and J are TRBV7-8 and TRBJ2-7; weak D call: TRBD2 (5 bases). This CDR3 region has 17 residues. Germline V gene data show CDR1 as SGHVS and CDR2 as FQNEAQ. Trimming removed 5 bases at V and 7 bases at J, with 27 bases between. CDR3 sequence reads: CASSPSSLVRTYNEQYF. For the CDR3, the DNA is TGTGCCAGCAGCCCATCCTCACTAGTCCGCACCTACAATGAGCAGTACTTC.

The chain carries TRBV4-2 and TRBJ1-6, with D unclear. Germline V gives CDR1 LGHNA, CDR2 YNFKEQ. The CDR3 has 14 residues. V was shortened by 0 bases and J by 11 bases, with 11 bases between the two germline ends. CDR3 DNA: TGTGCCAGCAGCCAAGAAAAGGGAGTGGCACCCCTCCACTTT. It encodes CASSQEKGVAPLHF.

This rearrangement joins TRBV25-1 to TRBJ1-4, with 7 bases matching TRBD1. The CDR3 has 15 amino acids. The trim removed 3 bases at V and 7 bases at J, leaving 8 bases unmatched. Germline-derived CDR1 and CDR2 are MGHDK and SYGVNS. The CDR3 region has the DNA TGTGCCAGCAGTGACCCCCGACAGGGCGGTGAAAAACTGTTTTTT. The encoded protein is CASSDPRQGGEKLFF.

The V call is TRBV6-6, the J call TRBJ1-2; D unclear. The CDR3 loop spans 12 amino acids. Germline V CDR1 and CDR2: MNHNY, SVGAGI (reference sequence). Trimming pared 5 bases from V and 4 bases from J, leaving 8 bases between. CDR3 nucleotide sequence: TGTGCCAGCAGTCGCCGTCCCTATGGCTACACCTTC. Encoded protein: CASSRRPYGYTF.

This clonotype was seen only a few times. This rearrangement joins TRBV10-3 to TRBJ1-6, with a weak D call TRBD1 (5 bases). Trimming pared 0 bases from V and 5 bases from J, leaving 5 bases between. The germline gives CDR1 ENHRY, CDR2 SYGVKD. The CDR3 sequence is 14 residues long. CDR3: CAISESGDNSPLHF. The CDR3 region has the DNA TGTGCCATCAGTGAGTCAGGGGATAATTCACCCCTCCACTTT.

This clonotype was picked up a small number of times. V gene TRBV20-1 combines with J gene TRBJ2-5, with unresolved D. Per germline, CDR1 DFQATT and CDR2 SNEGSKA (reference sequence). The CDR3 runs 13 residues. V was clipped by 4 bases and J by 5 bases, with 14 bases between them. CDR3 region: CSATRTRKETQYF. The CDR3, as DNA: TGCAGTGCTACCAGGACGAGGAAGGAGACCCAGTACTTC.

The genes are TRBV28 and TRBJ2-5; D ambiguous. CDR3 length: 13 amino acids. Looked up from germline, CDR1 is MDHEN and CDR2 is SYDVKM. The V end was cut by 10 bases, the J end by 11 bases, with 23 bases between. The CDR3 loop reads CATQKFRADEQYF. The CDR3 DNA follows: TGTGCCACCCAGAAATTTCGGGCCGATGAGCAGTACTTC. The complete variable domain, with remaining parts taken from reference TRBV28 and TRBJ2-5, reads DVKVTQSSRYLVKRTGEKVFLECVQDMDHENMFWYRQDPGLGLRLIYFSYDVKMKEKGDIPEGYSVSREKKERFSLILESASTNQTSMYLCATQKFRADEQYFGPGTRLLVL.

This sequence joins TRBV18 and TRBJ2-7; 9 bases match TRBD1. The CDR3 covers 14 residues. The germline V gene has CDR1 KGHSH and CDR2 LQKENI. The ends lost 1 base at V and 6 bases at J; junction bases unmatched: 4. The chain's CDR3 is CASSPRQGESEQYF. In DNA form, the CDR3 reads TGTGCCAGCTCACCACGACAGGGGGAGTCCGAGCAGTACTTC.

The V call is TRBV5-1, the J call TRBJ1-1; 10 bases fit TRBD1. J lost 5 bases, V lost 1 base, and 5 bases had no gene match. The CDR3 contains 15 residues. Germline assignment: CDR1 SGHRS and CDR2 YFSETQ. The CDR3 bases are TGCGCCAGCAGCTTGTATGACAGGGGGCGGACTGAAGCTTTCTTT. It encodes CASSLYDRGRTEAFF.

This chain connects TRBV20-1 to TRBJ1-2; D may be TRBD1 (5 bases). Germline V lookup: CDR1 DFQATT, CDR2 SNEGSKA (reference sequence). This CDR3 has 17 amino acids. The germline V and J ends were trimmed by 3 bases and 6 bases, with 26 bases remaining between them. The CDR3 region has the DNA TGCAGTGCTAGGTTGGCAGGGTCACCCAATCTTAAGGATGGCTACACCTTC. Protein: CSARLAGSPNLKDGYTF.

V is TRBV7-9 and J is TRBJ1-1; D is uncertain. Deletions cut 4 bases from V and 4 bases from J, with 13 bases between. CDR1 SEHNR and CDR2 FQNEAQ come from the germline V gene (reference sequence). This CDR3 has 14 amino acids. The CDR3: CASSYPTATTEAFF. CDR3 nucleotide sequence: TGTGCCAGCAGCTACCCGACCGCTACCACTGAAGCTTTCTTT.

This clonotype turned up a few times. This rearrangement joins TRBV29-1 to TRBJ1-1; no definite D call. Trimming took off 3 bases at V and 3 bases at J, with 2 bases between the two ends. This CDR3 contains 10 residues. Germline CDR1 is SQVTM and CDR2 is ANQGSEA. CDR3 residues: CSVDHTEAFF. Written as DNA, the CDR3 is TGCAGCGTTGATCACACTGAAGCTTTCTTT.

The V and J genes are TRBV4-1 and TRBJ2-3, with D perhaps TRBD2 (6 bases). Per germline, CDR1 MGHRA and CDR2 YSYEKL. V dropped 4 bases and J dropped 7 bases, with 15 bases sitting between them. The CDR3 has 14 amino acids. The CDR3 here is CASSPTSLVNTQYF. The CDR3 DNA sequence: TGCGCCAGCAGCCCTACTAGCTTAGTTAATACGCAGTATTTT.

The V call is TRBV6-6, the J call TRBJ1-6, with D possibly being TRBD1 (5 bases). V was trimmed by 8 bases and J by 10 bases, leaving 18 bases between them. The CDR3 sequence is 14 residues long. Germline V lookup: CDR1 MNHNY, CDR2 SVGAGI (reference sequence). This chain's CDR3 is CASRRGEEGSPLHF. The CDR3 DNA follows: TGTGCCAGCCGCCGGGGGGAAGAGGGATCACCCCTCCACTTT.

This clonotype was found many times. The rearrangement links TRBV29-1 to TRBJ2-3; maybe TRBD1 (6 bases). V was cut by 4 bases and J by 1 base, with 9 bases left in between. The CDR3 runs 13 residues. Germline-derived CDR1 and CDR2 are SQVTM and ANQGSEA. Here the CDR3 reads CSVGQARTDTQYF. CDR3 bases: TGCAGCGTTGGACAGGCCCGCACAGATACGCAGTATTTT.